The 27 T cell receptor beta chains below all came from one sample that was sequenced in a study of blood T cell repertoires in COVID-19. Repertoires were generated with immunoSEQ multiplex PCR, while TCRdb's copy carries only in-frame clones and drops some. The table includes 150,000 to 200,000 clones, more than 75% detected once. Sequencing was carried out using peripheral blood. These receptors all stem from a woman aged 55-70 years with COVID-19, enrolled during active disease.

A few counts support this clone. V is TRBV4-1 and J is TRBJ2-3, with 7 bases lining up with TRBD2. Per germline, CDR1 MGHRA and CDR2 YSYEKL. The CDR3 is 16 residues long. After removal of 4 bases from V and 1 base from J, the junction contained 8 bases not matched to a gene. The CDR3 bases are TGCGCCAGCAGCCGCACCCTCAGCGGGGGCACAGATACGCAGTATTTT. Protein sequence: CASSRTLSGGTDTQYF.

The CDR3 DNA reads TGTGCCAGCAGTTACTATACAGGGAACTATGGCTACACCTTC. It encodes CASSYYTGNYGYTF. V and J are TRBV6-5 and TRBJ1-2; tentatively, D is TRBD1 (6 bases). Germline CDR1 MNHEY, CDR2 SVGAGI. The CDR3 is 14 residues long. V shed 1 base and J shed 2 bases, with 8 bases lying between them.

The chain joins TRBV10-3 to TRBJ2-6; unclear D gene. The CDR3 has 13 residues. Germline lookup yields CDR1 ENHRY and CDR2 SYGVKD. Between the trimmed V and J ends, which lost 9 bases and 0 bases, there was a span of 6 bases. The DNA of the CDR3 is TGTGCCATACAGAACTCTGGGGCCAACGTCCTGACTTTC. Amino acid sequence: CAIQNSGANVLTF.

The CDR3 DNA reads as TGTGCCAGCAGCTTAGGGGAAAGGGGTAATTCACCCCTCCACTTT. Protein: CASSLGERGNSPLHF. J is TRBJ1-6 and V is TRBV7-9; weak D call: TRBD1 (5 bases). With 1 base removed from V and 6 bases from J, the gap between germline ends came to 10 bases. The CDR3 runs 15 residues. Per germline, CDR1 SEHNR and CDR2 FQNEAQ (reference sequence).

There are many counts of this clone. V gene TRBV5-1 combines with J gene TRBJ2-7; 7 nucleotides match TRBD1. The CDR3 sequence is 16 residues long. Germline V gives CDR1 SGHRS, CDR2 YFSETQ. V dropped 1 base and J dropped 2; count of bases not matched to a gene: 9. This chain's CDR3 is CASSLTLAGGAYEQYF. CDR3 sequence (DNA): TGCGCCAGCAGCTTGACCCTAGCAGGGGGAGCCTACGAGCAGTACTTC.

To note about this clone: This same CDR3 is encoded by further DNA sequences in the sample. The chain has TRBV9 and TRBJ2-1; 12 nucleotides line up with TRBD2. The trim removed 0 bases at V and 9 bases at J, leaving 4 bases unmatched. Germline lookup yields CDR1 SGDLS and CDR2 YYNGEE. The CDR3 runs to 15 residues. The CDR3 region is CASSVASGGAGEQFF. The DNA for the CDR3 is TGTGCCAGCAGCGTAGCTAGCGGGGGGGCGGGTGAGCAGTTCTTC.

The V gene is TRBV29-1, the J gene TRBJ2-7; a weak D match, TRBD2 (5 bases). V lost 4 bases and J lost 0, with 13 bases in between. In germline, CDR1 is SQVTM, CDR2 ANQGSEA. This CDR3 has 14 amino acids. CDR3 region: CSVGVGGSSYEQYF. CDR3 nucleotides: TGCAGCGTTGGCGTGGGTGGGAGCTCCTACGAGCAGTACTTC.

This clone was seen a single time. This sequence joins TRBV19 and TRBJ1-2; tentative D call: TRBD1 (6 bases). Germline V CDR1 and CDR2: LNHDA, SQIVND (reference sequence). This CDR3 comprises 13 residues. Trimming stripped 8 bases from V and 6 bases from J, with 16 bases between. The DNA for the CDR3 is TGTGCCAGTCGACATCCTCCAGGGGATGGCTACACCTTC. Encoded protein: CASRHPPGDGYTF.

This chain joins TRBV7-2 and TRBJ1-2; TRBD1 aligns across 9 bases. The germline CDR1 and CDR2 sequences are SGHTA and FQGNSA. This CDR3 contains 14 residues. V was pared by 6 bases and J by 6 bases, with 8 bases of the junction left unmatched. CDR3: CASRPGTGKDGYTF. CDR3 nucleotides: TGTGCCAGCAGGCCCGGGACAGGGAAGGATGGCTACACCTTC.

The gene calls are TRBV4-1 and TRBJ2-1; 8 bases are a match to TRBD2. The CDR3 has 16 residues. Germline assignment: CDR1 MGHRA and CDR2 YSYEKL. With 0 bases clipped from V and 7 bases from J, the junction kept 8 bases outside the gene matches. CDR3 amino acids: CASSQDESGGWNEQFF. In nucleotides, the CDR3 is TGCGCCAGCAGCCAAGATGAGAGCGGGGGTTGGAATGAGCAGTTCTTC.

This clone was recorded once. The chain has TRBV30 and TRBJ2-7; 14 bases match TRBD2. The germline CDR1 and CDR2 sequences are GTSNPN and SVGIG (reference sequence). This CDR3 comprises 16 residues. The V gene end was trimmed by 2 bases and the J gene end by 0 bases; junction bases not matched to a gene: 3. CDR3 residues: CAWSPGTSGSSYEQYF. CDR3 nucleotide sequence: TGTGCCTGGAGTCCCGGGACTAGCGGGAGCTCCTACGAGCAGTACTTC.

The V call is TRBV13, the J call TRBJ1-1, with D hard to call. Germline V gene data show CDR1 as PRHDT and CDR2 as FYEKMQ (reference sequence). CDR3 size: 13 residues. The germline V and J ends were trimmed by 1 base and 0 bases, with 3 bases remaining between them. This chain's CDR3 is CASSLAVNTEAFF. Written as DNA, the CDR3 is TGTGCCAGCAGCTTAGCGGTGAACACTGAAGCTTTCTTT.

This clone was observed a handful of times. The chain links TRBV19 to TRBJ2-3; 12 nucleotides align to TRBD2. V lost 9 bases, J lost 6 bases, and 4 bases stayed unmatched. Germline CDR1 and CDR2: LNHDA and SQIVND (reference sequence). This CDR3 has 13 amino acids. CDR3 region: CASRLAGADTQYF. CDR3 nucleotides: TGTGCCAGCCGACTAGCGGGAGCGGATACGCAGTATTTT. Using reference TRBV19 and TRBJ2-3 for the parts outside the CDR3, the full variable domain is DGGITQSPKYLFRKEGQNVTLSCEQNLNHDAMYWYRQDPGQGLRLIYYSQIVNDFQKGDIAEGYSVSREKKESFPLTVTSAQKNPTAFYLCASRLAGADTQYFGPGTRLTVL.

The CDR3 here is CASSLPKQGVTDTQYF. In nucleotides, the CDR3 is TGTGCCAGCAGCTTACCCAAACAGGGGGTCACAGATACGCAGTATTTT. The chain couples TRBV7-9 to TRBJ2-3; 8 bases match TRBD1. With 2 bases clipped from V and 2 bases from J, the junction kept 6 bases outside the gene matches. There are 16 residues in the CDR3. Germline V lookup: CDR1 SEHNR, CDR2 FQNEAQ (reference sequence).

The V call is TRBV18, the J call TRBJ2-7, with D uncertain. In germline, CDR1 is KGHSH, CDR2 LQKENI. The CDR3 extends over 14 amino acids. Trimming left V 0 bases short and J 3 bases short, with 9 bases between. CDR3 DNA sequence: TGTGCCAGCTCACCACCGCCCGGTGGCTACGAGCAGTACTTC. Amino acids: CASSPPPGGYEQYF.

The chain links TRBV30 to TRBJ1-4, with 8 bases fitting TRBD1. The length of the CDR3 is 16 residues. Germline trimming cut 2 bases from V and 2 bases from J; bases unmatched to any gene: 7. Germline CDR1 GTSNPN, CDR2 SVGIG (reference sequence). The CDR3 is CAWSSHRDRTNEKLFF. CDR3 coding DNA: TGTGCCTGGAGTAGTCATCGGGACAGGACTAATGAAAAACTGTTTTTT.

The chain joins TRBV2 to TRBJ1-6; unclear D gene. CDR1 is SNHLY, CDR2 FYNNEI, per germline. The CDR3 runs 15 residues. V was cut by 7 bases and J by 0 bases, with 10 bases left in between. The CDR3: CASTPRSSYNSPLHF. DNA for the CDR3: TGTGCCAGCACACCTAGGAGCTCCTATAATTCACCCCTCCACTTT. The variable domain in full, with the rest retrieved from reference TRBV2 and TRBJ1-6, is EPEVTQTPSHQVTQMGQEVILRCVPISNHLYFYWYRQILGQKVEFLVSFYNNEISEKSEIFDDQFSVERPDGSNFTLKIRSTKLEDSAMYFCASTPRSSYNSPLHFGNGTRLTVT.

V usage is TRBV28 and J usage is TRBJ1-6, with 8 bases identical to TRBD1. Germline V gives CDR1 MDHEN, CDR2 SYDVKM. CDR3 length: 14 amino acids. V trimming: 6 bases; J trimming: 10 bases; junction bases outside the gene matches: 8. DNA for the CDR3: TGTGCCAGCAGCCCTGGGACAGGCAGGTCACCCCTCCACTTT. Its translation: CASSPGTGRSPLHF.

This chain joins TRBV12-5 and TRBJ2-1; 8 bases are a match to TRBD2. This CDR3 spans 14 amino acids. With 3 bases clipped from V and 9 bases from J, the junction kept 7 bases outside the gene matches. Germline V CDR1 and CDR2: LGHNT, FRNRAP. CDR3 coding DNA: TGTGCTAGTGGTTTCCGGGAGGGCATTGGTGAGCAGTTCTTC. Protein product: CASGFREGIGEQFF.

This chain uses TRBV11-3 with TRBJ2-3; 13 positions agree with TRBD2. The CDR3 is 16 residues long. Germline values: CDR1 SGHNT, CDR2 YENEEA. V lost 3 bases to trimming and J lost 2 bases; unmatched junction nucleotides: 2. CDR3 amino acids: CASSLGLAGTTDTQYF. For the CDR3, the DNA is TGTGCCAGCAGCTTGGGACTAGCGGGAACCACAGATACGCAGTATTTT.

This chain uses TRBV2 with TRBJ1-1; 7 nucleotides match TRBD1. V trimming: 7 bases; J trimming: 1 base; junction bases outside the gene matches: 6. Germline CDR1 SNHLY, CDR2 FYNNEI. CDR3 size: 14 residues. CDR3 amino acids: CASNGQARNTEAFF. The CDR3 DNA is TGTGCCAGCAACGGACAGGCCAGGAACACTGAAGCTTTCTTT.

This clone was seen only a few times. This sequence joins TRBV4-1 and TRBJ1-1; TRBD1 agrees at 7 bases. CDR3 size: 16 residues. V dropped 0 bases and J dropped 4; count of bases not matched to a gene: 8. CDR1 is MGHRA, CDR2 YSYEKL, per germline. The CDR3 reads CASSQDQRGPGTEAFF. The CDR3 nucleotides read TGCGCCAGCAGCCAAGACCAAAGGGGGCCAGGCACTGAAGCTTTCTTT.

The genes are TRBV6-5 and TRBJ2-2; 10 bases line up with TRBD2. V trimming: 7 bases; J trimming: 5 bases; junction bases outside the gene matches: 1. Germline V gene data show CDR1 as MNHEY and CDR2 as SVGAGI. CDR3 length equals 13 residues. The chain's CDR3 is CASTLAGTGELFF. The CDR3 bases are TGTGCCAGCACACTAGCGGGGACCGGGGAGCTGTTTTTT.

V gene TRBV7-2 combines with J gene TRBJ1-4; 7 positions match TRBD1. The V gene end was trimmed by 1 base and the J gene end by 14 bases; junction bases not matched to a gene: 10. CDR1 is SGHTA and CDR2 is FQGNSA in the germline V gene. The CDR3 contains 14 residues. Here the CDR3 reads CASSLGTGGSPLFF. CDR3 nucleotide sequence: TGTGCCAGCAGCTTAGGGACAGGTGGGAGTCCGCTGTTTTTT.

This chain links TRBV2 with TRBJ1-6, with 7 nucleotides matching TRBD1. The CDR3 is 14 residues long. Germline V gives CDR1 SNHLY, CDR2 FYNNEI. Unmatched junction bases numbered 10, after V lost 5 bases and J lost 12 bases. The CDR3 loop reads CASSFEGGSVPLHF. The DNA for the CDR3 is TGTGCCAGCAGTTTCGAAGGGGGCTCGGTACCCCTCCACTTT.

The chain joins TRBV7-3 to TRBJ1-3, with unresolved D. This CDR3 is 13 amino acids long. V lost 1 base and J 4 bases, leaving 5 bases between the germline ends. CDR1 and CDR2 (germline): SGHTA, FQGTGA. The CDR3 loop is CASSLSQGNTIYF. DNA for the CDR3: TGTGCCAGCAGCTTAAGCCAGGGAAACACCATATATTTT.

The CDR3 nucleotides are TGTGCCAGCAGTGAAGCGACGGGTAGCGGGATTAGTTCAGGAGAGCAGTTCTTC. It encodes CASSEATGSGISSGEQFF. The rearrangement links TRBV6-1 to TRBJ2-1; TRBD2 aligns across 8 bases. Trimming removed 0 bases from V and 10 bases from J; junction bases left unmatched: 17. The CDR3 totals 18 residues. Germline loops: CDR1 MNHNS, CDR2 SASEGT.